This TCR beta chain was profiled in a study of blood T cell repertoires in COVID-19. Turning to the study itself: Italy, Spain and the United States were the sources of the convalescent and acute COVID-19 samples.

Assay: immunoSEQ multiplex PCR; the TCRdb copy retains only in-frame clones and omits some. The repertoire holds several thousand clones, roughly 88% seen once, with 10% in the top ten. This clone was seen only a few times. V gave up 2 bases and J gave up 4 bases, with 12 bases separating them. The CDR3 extends over 15 amino acids. The germline V gene encodes CDR1 MNHEY and CDR2 SVGAGI. This TCR was sampled from a human donor with active COVID-19. The donor label of this sample is uncertain. Sequenced input: peripheral blood. The chain has TRBV6-5 and TRBJ2-1, with a tentative D call TRBD2 (6 bases). The DNA of the CDR3 is TGTGCCAGCAGTTACGCCGGACTAAATTACAATGAGCAGTTCTTC. Its translation: CASSYAGLNYNEQFF.